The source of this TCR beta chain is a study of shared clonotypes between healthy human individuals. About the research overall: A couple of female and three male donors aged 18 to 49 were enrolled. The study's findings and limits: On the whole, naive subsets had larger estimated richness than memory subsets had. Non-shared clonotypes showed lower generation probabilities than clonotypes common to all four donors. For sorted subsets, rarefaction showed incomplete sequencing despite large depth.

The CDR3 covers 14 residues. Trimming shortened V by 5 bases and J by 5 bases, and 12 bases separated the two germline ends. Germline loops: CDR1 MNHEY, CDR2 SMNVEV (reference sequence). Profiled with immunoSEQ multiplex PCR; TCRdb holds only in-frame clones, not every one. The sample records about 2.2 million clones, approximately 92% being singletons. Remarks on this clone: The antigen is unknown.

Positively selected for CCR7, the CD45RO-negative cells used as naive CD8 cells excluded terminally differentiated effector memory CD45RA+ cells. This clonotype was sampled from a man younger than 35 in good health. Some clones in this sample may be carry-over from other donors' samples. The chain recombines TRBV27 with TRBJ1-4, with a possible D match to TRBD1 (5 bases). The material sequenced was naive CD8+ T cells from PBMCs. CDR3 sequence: CASSHGGGNEKLFF. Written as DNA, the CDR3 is TGTGCCAGCAGTCATGGGGGGGGAAATGAAAAACTGTTTTTT.